This TCR beta chain was identified in a study of T cells after yellow fever vaccination. TCRdb processed the 5' RACE reads anew with MiXCR; each CDR3 protein has one entry. The sample lists roughly 68,000 distinct CDR3 sequences; 6.5% were seen once. This clonotype appeared a few times. CDR3 length: 13 amino acids. V shed 4 bases and J shed 1 base, with 8 bases lying between them. CDR1 and CDR2 from the germline V gene are SGHNT and YYREEE (reference sequence). Sequenced material: CD8+ T cells sorted from PBMCs, taken roughly seven weeks after the first yellow fever vaccination. The chain employs TRBV5-4 and TRBJ1-1, with D unclear. This TCR derives from a man younger than 35 who received the YFV17D yellow fever vaccine. The CDR3 region has the DNA TGTGCCAGCAGCCGGGTACCGAACACTGAAGCTTTCTTT. Amino acids: CASSRVPNTEAFF.